This TCR beta chain comes out of a study of T cell responses to AZD1222 COVID-19 vaccine. Looking at the study overall: Second doses that came at about 4 or about 12 weeks were put together.

CDR3 size: 12 residues. Germline CDR1 reads MNHEY; CDR2 reads SMNVEV (reference sequence). Trimming took 11 bases from V and 3 from J, leaving 13 bases between them. Concerning this clone itself: Its specificity is not known.

The method was immunoSEQ multiplex PCR; TCRdb's version includes in-frame clones alone and lacks a portion of them. In the table there are roughly 100,000 clones, about four fifths of which are singletons. Study-wide results and caveats: Reports say nearly half of spike-specific TCRs go after unmutated variant regions. White British ancestry dominated among donors, who included more females, and clonal diversity was possibly underestimated.

The J gene is TRBJ1-1, the V gene TRBV27; D remains unclear. This sequence was found in an adult in good health. The specimen was peripheral blood, collected on day 0 of AZD1222 vaccination. The DNA for the CDR3 is TGTGCCGCCGGATCGGATTACACTGAAGCTTTCTTT. Its protein is CAAGSDYTEAFF.